The entry below describes one T cell receptor (beta chain). Its antigen remains unidentified. The germline CDR1 and CDR2 sequences are ENHRY and SYGVKD. J was trimmed by 1 base and V by 5 bases; bases with no gene match: 4. This CDR3 has 14 amino acids. Patients chosen for sequencing had CD8+CD57+ cells that had expanded, as shown by flow cytometry. The sample belongs to a study of CD8+CD57+ T cells in acquired aplastic anemia. Study-wide results and limits: Twenty-nine was the count of CD8+ CDR3 sequences that patients shared with controls.

Using genomic DNA as the template, TCR beta VDJ and CDR3 profiling was carried out. One entry per CDR3 protein results from TCRdb running MiXCR on the reads. Here the sample spans hundreds of thousands of distinct CDR3 sequences, almost 50% being singletons. The chain couples TRBV10-3 to TRBJ1-1, with 7 bases fitting TRBD1. Sequencing was done on a sample of sorted CD4+, CD8+, or CD8+CD57+ T cells (not recorded which) from PBMCs. The TCR was taken from a human donor with aplastic anemia. The CDR3 bases are TGTGCCATCAGTTTTGGGACAGAGAACACTGAAGCTTTCTTT. Translation gives CAISFGTENTEAFF.